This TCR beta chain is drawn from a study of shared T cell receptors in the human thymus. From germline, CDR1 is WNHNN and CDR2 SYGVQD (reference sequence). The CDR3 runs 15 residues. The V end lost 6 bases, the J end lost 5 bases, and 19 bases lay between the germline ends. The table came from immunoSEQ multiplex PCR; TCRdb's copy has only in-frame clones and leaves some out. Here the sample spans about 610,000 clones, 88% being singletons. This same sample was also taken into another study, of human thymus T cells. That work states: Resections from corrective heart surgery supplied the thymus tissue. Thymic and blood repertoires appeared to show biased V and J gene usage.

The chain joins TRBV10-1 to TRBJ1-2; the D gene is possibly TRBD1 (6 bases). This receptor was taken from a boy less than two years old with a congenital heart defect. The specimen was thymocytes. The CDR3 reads CASRSFGGTKYGYTF. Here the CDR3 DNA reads TGCGCCAGCAGGTCGTTTGGGGGCACCAAGTATGGCTACACCTTC.